This T cell receptor (beta chain) was retrieved from a study of CD8+CD57+ T cells in acquired aplastic anemia. The CDR3 has 13 amino acids. Germline-derived CDR1 and CDR2 are KGHDR and SFDVKD. Between the trimmed V and J ends, which lost 3 bases and 5 bases, there was a span of 10 bases. Whole-study results and caveats: About 30 CD8+ CDR3 sequences occurred in both the patients and the controls.

Genomic DNA was employed as the template in profiling TCR beta VDJ and CDR3. Each CDR3 protein gets one entry after TCRdb re-called the reads with MiXCR. The sample has about 400,000 distinct CDR3 sequences; just under 70% are singletons. This clonotype was counted a few times. What it binds is not known. This receptor was taken from a human donor in good health, serving as a control. The sample comprised sorted CD4+, CD8+, or CD8+CD57+ T cells (not recorded which) from PBMCs. V usage is TRBV24-1 and J usage is TRBJ2-7, with no clear D. The CDR3 sequence is CATSDATGHEQYF. CDR3 sequence (DNA): TGTGCCACCAGTGATGCCACTGGACACGAGCAGTACTTC.